A selection of T cell receptor beta chains follows, all from one sample in a study of T-cell reconstitution after alpha-beta-depleted transplantation in children. TCRdb ran MiXCR on the PCR reads and lists one entry per CDR3 protein. The sample has some 440,000 distinct CDR3 sequences, around 16% seen once. The source was PBMCs, mostly from graft donor cells, collected 360 days after TCRalphabeta/CD19-depleted stem cell transplant. Every receptor here comes from a boy under two years old who had a stem cell transplant for Wiskott-Aldrich syndrome, so the T cells may come from the graft donor. The CDR3 runs from the conserved cysteine through the conserved F or W. The D gene is left open where the match is weak. Clone sizes are given selectively: once, few, many, or a class where the clone is expanded.

cdr3_length: 14
clone_size: few
v_call: TRBV7-8
d_call: -
j_call: TRBJ2-1
cdr3_nt: TGTGCCAGCAGCTTAGCTACTACCTACAATGAGCAGTTCTTC
cdr3_aa: CASSLATTYNEQFF

cdr3_length: 17
clone_size: many
v_call: TRBV4-3
d_call: -
j_call: TRBJ2-6
cdr3_nt: TGCGCCAGCAGCCAAGAGGCCAGTAACTCTGGGGCCAACGTCCTGACTTTC
cdr3_aa: CASSQEASNSGANVLTF

cdr3_length: 13
clone_size: many
v_call: TRBV3-1
d_call: TRBD1
j_call: TRBJ2-5
cdr3_nt: TGTGCCAGCAGCCGGACAGGGGCCGAGACCCAGTACTTC
cdr3_aa: CASSRTGAETQYF

cdr3_length: 17
clone_size: few
v_call: TRBV6-5
d_call: -
j_call: TRBJ1-3
cdr3_nt: TGTGCCAGCGCCCACCACCGAGGCAGGGTACACGGAAACACCATATATTTT
cdr3_aa: CASAHHRGRVHGNTIYF

cdr3_length: 11
clone_size: -
v_call: TRBV5-5
d_call: -
j_call: TRBJ2-1
cdr3_nt: TGTGCCAGCAGCTTGGGACAGGTGCAGTTCTTC
cdr3_aa: CASSLGQVQFF

cdr3_length: 14
clone_size: -
v_call: TRBV5-1
d_call: TRBD1
j_call: TRBJ2-5
cdr3_nt: TGCGCCAGCAGCGGGGGACAGTTGGAAAAGACCCAGTACTTC
cdr3_aa: CASSGGQLEKTQYF

cdr3_length: 14
clone_size: few
v_call: TRBV13
d_call: -
j_call: TRBJ2-7
cdr3_nt: TGTGCCAGCAGCTTCCCGGGACCACCCTACGAGCAGTACTTC
cdr3_aa: CASSFPGPPYEQYF

cdr3_length: 17
clone_size: few
v_call: TRBV7-6
d_call: TRBD2
j_call: TRBJ2-7
cdr3_nt: TGTGCCAGCAGCTTAGCGACCAACGCGGGAGTCCCCTACGAGCAGTACTTC
cdr3_aa: CASSLATNAGVPYEQYF

cdr3_length: 15
clone_size: few
v_call: TRBV5-1
d_call: TRBD1
j_call: TRBJ2-5
cdr3_nt: TGCGCCAGCAGCCCCGTAGACAGGGGGATGGAGACCCAGTACTTC
cdr3_aa: CASSPVDRGMETQYF

cdr3_length: 13
clone_size: few
v_call: TRBV20-1
d_call: -
j_call: TRBJ2-1
cdr3_nt: TGCAGTGCTAGTCTACAGCCCTACAATGAGCAGTTCTTC
cdr3_aa: CSASLQPYNEQFF

cdr3_length: 14
clone_size: -
v_call: TRBV29-1
d_call: TRBD2
j_call: TRBJ2-7
cdr3_nt: TGCAGCGTTGGAATTGGGGCTAGCGGGAACGAGCAGTACTTC
cdr3_aa: CSVGIGASGNEQYF

cdr3_length: 14
clone_size: -
v_call: TRBV20-1
d_call: TRBD1
j_call: TRBJ2-5
cdr3_nt: TGCAGTGCTATCCTTAGGGGGCGCTGGGAGACCCAGTACTTC
cdr3_aa: CSAILRGRWETQYF

cdr3_length: 15
clone_size: few
v_call: TRBV5-1
d_call: TRBD2
j_call: TRBJ2-7
cdr3_nt: TGCGCCAGCAGTATGAGCGGGAGGTCTTTCTACGAGCAGTACTTC
cdr3_aa: CASSMSGRSFYEQYF

cdr3_length: 16
clone_size: few
v_call: TRBV10-3
d_call: TRBD2
j_call: TRBJ2-3
cdr3_nt: TGTGCCATCAATACCGGGAGGTACCGGAACACAGATACGCAGTATTTT
cdr3_aa: CAINTGRYRNTDTQYF

cdr3_length: 14
clone_size: -
v_call: TRBV11-2
d_call: TRBD1
j_call: TRBJ2-7
cdr3_nt: TGTGCCAGCAGCCATTACCGGGACAGGGTCGAGCAGTACTTC
cdr3_aa: CASSHYRDRVEQYF

cdr3_length: 14
clone_size: -
v_call: TRBV12-3/TRBV12-4
d_call: -
j_call: TRBJ1-2
cdr3_nt: TGTGCCAGCAGTTTCTACCGCAGGGAGGATGGCTACACCTTC
cdr3_aa: CASSFYRREDGYTF

cdr3_length: 16
clone_size: -
v_call: TRBV5-1
d_call: -
j_call: TRBJ1-2
cdr3_nt: TGCGCCAGCAGCGTTGACGGCTACGTGACGGGATATGGCTACACCTTC
cdr3_aa: CASSVDGYVTGYGYTF

cdr3_length: 14
clone_size: -
v_call: TRBV6-2/TRBV6-3
d_call: TRBD2
j_call: TRBJ2-7
cdr3_nt: TGTGCCAGCAGAAAAGCGGGAGGCCCCTACGAGCAGTACTTC
cdr3_aa: CASRKAGGPYEQYF

cdr3_length: 14
clone_size: -
v_call: TRBV20-1
d_call: -
j_call: TRBJ2-7
cdr3_nt: TGCAGTGCGCAGGGAGAGGACTTGGGCTACGAGCAGTACTTC
cdr3_aa: CSAQGEDLGYEQYF

cdr3_length: 19
clone_size: few
v_call: TRBV7-6
d_call: TRBD2
j_call: TRBJ2-7
cdr3_nt: TGTGCCAGCAGCTTAGGTTGGCTAGCGGGAGGTACCCCCTCCTACGAGCAGTACTTC
cdr3_aa: CASSLGWLAGGTPSYEQYF

cdr3_length: 14
clone_size: -
v_call: TRBV4-3
d_call: -
j_call: TRBJ2-4
cdr3_nt: TGCGCCAGCAGCCAGAGGACGGATTTAAACATTCAGTACTTC
cdr3_aa: CASSQRTDLNIQYF

cdr3_length: 15
clone_size: -
v_call: TRBV11-2
d_call: -
j_call: TRBJ2-1
cdr3_nt: TGTGCCAGCAGCTTAGGGACTGGCTCCTACAATGAGCAGTTCTTC
cdr3_aa: CASSLGTGSYNEQFF

cdr3_length: 13
clone_size: once
v_call: TRBV29-1
d_call: -
j_call: TRBJ1-1
cdr3_nt: TGCAGCGTTGAGGACCAAATTAACACTGAAGCTTTCTTT
cdr3_aa: CSVEDQINTEAFF

cdr3_length: 12
clone_size: many
v_call: TRBV29-1
d_call: -
j_call: TRBJ2-5
cdr3_nt: TGCAGCGTTGGGAGGTACCAAGAGACCCAGTACTTC
cdr3_aa: CSVGRYQETQYF

cdr3_length: 15
clone_size: -
v_call: TRBV19
d_call: TRBD1
j_call: TRBJ2-5
cdr3_nt: TGTGCCAGTAGTATCGACAGGGGGGCAGGGGAGACCCAGTACTTC
cdr3_aa: CASSIDRGAGETQYF

cdr3_length: 12
clone_size: few
v_call: TRBV7-9
d_call: -
j_call: TRBJ2-1
cdr3_nt: TGTGCCAGCAGTAAGGGGTTGAATGAGCAGTTCTTC
cdr3_aa: CASSKGLNEQFF

cdr3_length: 13
clone_size: -
v_call: TRBV20-1
d_call: TRBD1
j_call: TRBJ2-7
cdr3_nt: TGCAGTGCTAGCCGGGACAGGAGACGGGAGCAGTACTTC
cdr3_aa: CSASRDRRREQYF

cdr3_length: 15
clone_size: -
v_call: TRBV15
d_call: -
j_call: TRBJ1-2
cdr3_nt: TGTGCCACCAGCTACTCCGGGACTATTTCTTATGGCTACACCTTC
cdr3_aa: CATSYSGTISYGYTF

cdr3_length: 16
clone_size: few
v_call: TRBV20-1
d_call: -
j_call: TRBJ1-4
cdr3_nt: TGCAGTGCTAGGTTGGGCGTGGGAGCAACTAATGAAAAACTGTTTTTT
cdr3_aa: CSARLGVGATNEKLFF

cdr3_length: 15
clone_size: few
v_call: TRBV6-5
d_call: TRBD2
j_call: TRBJ2-1
cdr3_nt: TGTGCCAGCAGTTACTCTAGCGGGGGGCATAATGAGCAGTTCTTC
cdr3_aa: CASSYSSGGHNEQFF

cdr3_length: 13
clone_size: -
v_call: TRBV9
d_call: -
j_call: TRBJ2-2
cdr3_nt: TGTGCCAGCAACCTCGGGGGCACCGGGGAGCTGTTTTTT
cdr3_aa: CASNLGGTGELFF

cdr3_length: 16
clone_size: many
v_call: TRBV7-6
d_call: -
j_call: TRBJ2-7
cdr3_nt: TGTGCCAGCAGCCCTAGAGAGGGTCGGAGCTCCTACGAGCAGTACTTC
cdr3_aa: CASSPREGRSSYEQYF

cdr3_length: 17
clone_size: few
v_call: TRBV7-9
d_call: -
j_call: TRBJ2-6
cdr3_nt: TGTGCCAGCAGCCGGTATACAGGTAGCCCTGGGGCCAACGTCCTGACTTTC
cdr3_aa: CASSRYTGSPGANVLTF

cdr3_length: 16
clone_size: few
v_call: TRBV27
d_call: -
j_call: TRBJ2-1
cdr3_nt: TGTGCCAGCAGCTTACGGCCCTCAAGCTCCTACAATGAGCAGTTCTTC
cdr3_aa: CASSLRPSSSYNEQFF

cdr3_length: 16
clone_size: few
v_call: TRBV5-1
d_call: -
j_call: TRBJ2-1
cdr3_nt: TGCGCCAGCAGCCTGAGGTCGACCGGCTCCTACAATGAGCAGTTCTTC
cdr3_aa: CASSLRSTGSYNEQFF

cdr3_length: 13
clone_size: few
v_call: TRBV5-1
d_call: -
j_call: TRBJ2-1
cdr3_nt: TGCGCCAGCAGCGAGCCCTCCTACAATGAGCAGTTCTTC
cdr3_aa: CASSEPSYNEQFF

cdr3_length: 20
clone_size: few
v_call: TRBV11-1
d_call: -
j_call: TRBJ2-7
cdr3_nt: TGTGCCAGCAGCGACCGGGACATCCGATTCAACCCGTTAAAATCCTACGAGCAGTACTTC
cdr3_aa: CASSDRDIRFNPLKSYEQYF

cdr3_length: 17
clone_size: -
v_call: TRBV12-3/TRBV12-4
d_call: -
j_call: TRBJ2-3
cdr3_nt: TGTGCCAGCAGTTTTGATCCTCTACGGGGCTACACAGATACGCAGTATTTT
cdr3_aa: CASSFDPLRGYTDTQYF

cdr3_length: 14
clone_size: -
v_call: TRBV10-3
d_call: -
j_call: TRBJ1-4
cdr3_nt: TGTGCCATCGGTTCAGGGTCAGCTAATGAAAAACTGTTTTTT
cdr3_aa: CAIGSGSANEKLFF

cdr3_length: 14
clone_size: many
v_call: TRBV15
d_call: TRBD1
j_call: TRBJ1-6
cdr3_nt: TGTGCCACCAGCCGGACAGGGAATAATTCACCCCTCCACTTT
cdr3_aa: CATSRTGNNSPLHF

cdr3_length: 16
clone_size: -
v_call: TRBV18
d_call: -
j_call: TRBJ2-2
cdr3_nt: TGTGCCAGCTCACCAATCAACAGGGCCTCGACCGGGGAGCTGTTTTTT
cdr3_aa: CASSPINRASTGELFF

cdr3_length: 17
clone_size: few
v_call: TRBV6-2/TRBV6-3
d_call: -
j_call: TRBJ2-4
cdr3_nt: TGTGCCAGCAGTTACCGGCCCCTCAAGGGACGGGAAAACATTCAGTACTTC
cdr3_aa: CASSYRPLKGRENIQYF

cdr3_length: 15
clone_size: few
v_call: TRBV4-1
d_call: -
j_call: TRBJ2-2
cdr3_nt: TGCGCCAGCTCCCGGGGGCAGGGGTTCACCGGGGAGCTGTTTTTT
cdr3_aa: CASSRGQGFTGELFF

cdr3_length: 15
clone_size: few
v_call: TRBV4-1
d_call: -
j_call: TRBJ2-1
cdr3_nt: TGCGCCAGCAGCCCACATAGCGGCTATTACAATGAGCAGTTCTTC
cdr3_aa: CASSPHSGYYNEQFF

cdr3_length: 13
clone_size: -
v_call: TRBV5-6
d_call: TRBD1
j_call: TRBJ2-3
cdr3_nt: TGTGCCAGCAGCTCCGGACAGGCAGATACGCAGTATTTT
cdr3_aa: CASSSGQADTQYF

cdr3_length: 13
clone_size: -
v_call: TRBV12-3/TRBV12-4
d_call: TRBD1
j_call: TRBJ2-7
cdr3_nt: TGTGCCAGCAGTTTAGCGACAGGGGAGGAGCAGTACTTC
cdr3_aa: CASSLATGEEQYF

cdr3_length: 16
clone_size: many
v_call: TRBV29-1
d_call: TRBD1
j_call: TRBJ2-5
cdr3_nt: TGCAGCGTTGAAGATTGGGGTGGGACAGCACAAGAGACCCAGTACTTC
cdr3_aa: CSVEDWGGTAQETQYF

cdr3_length: 12
clone_size: few
v_call: TRBV28
d_call: -
j_call: TRBJ1-6
cdr3_nt: TGTGCCAGCAGTGCCAGTACTTCACCCCTCCACTTT
cdr3_aa: CASSASTSPLHF

cdr3_length: 14
clone_size: -
v_call: TRBV6-5
d_call: -
j_call: TRBJ2-2
cdr3_nt: TGTGCCAGCAGTTACGGTTTGACGAGCGGGGAGCTGTTTTTT
cdr3_aa: CASSYGLTSGELFF

cdr3_length: 15
clone_size: -
v_call: TRBV3-1
d_call: -
j_call: TRBJ2-1
cdr3_nt: TGTGCCAGCAGCCCTCACGGGACCCTCTACAATGAGCAGTTCTTC
cdr3_aa: CASSPHGTLYNEQFF

cdr3_length: 16
clone_size: -
v_call: TRBV5-1
d_call: TRBD2
j_call: TRBJ2-7
cdr3_nt: TGCGCCAGCAGCTTGGAGGCGGCCGGACTAGCCGGCGAGCAGTACTTC
cdr3_aa: CASSLEAAGLAGEQYF

cdr3_length: 16
clone_size: -
v_call: TRBV20-1
d_call: TRBD1
j_call: TRBJ2-4
cdr3_nt: TGCAGTGCTAGAGATGAGGGGGCTCGTCCCAAAAACATTCAGTACTTC
cdr3_aa: CSARDEGARPKNIQYF

cdr3_length: 16
clone_size: few
v_call: TRBV4-1
d_call: -
j_call: TRBJ2-7
cdr3_nt: TGCGCCAGCAGCCAAGATCACAACCGTATCTCCTACGAGCAGTACTTC
cdr3_aa: CASSQDHNRISYEQYF